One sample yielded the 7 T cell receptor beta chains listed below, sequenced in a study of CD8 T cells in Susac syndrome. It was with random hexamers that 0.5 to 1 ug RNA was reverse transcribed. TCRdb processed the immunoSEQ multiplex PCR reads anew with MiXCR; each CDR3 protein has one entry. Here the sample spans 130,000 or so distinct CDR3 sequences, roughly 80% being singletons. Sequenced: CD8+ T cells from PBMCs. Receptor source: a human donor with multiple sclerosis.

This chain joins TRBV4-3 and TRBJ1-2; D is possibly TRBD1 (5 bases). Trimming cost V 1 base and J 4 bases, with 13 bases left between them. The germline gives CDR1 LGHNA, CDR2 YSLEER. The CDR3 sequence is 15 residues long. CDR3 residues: CASSQVAGPGYGYTF. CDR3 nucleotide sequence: TGCGCCAGCAGCCAAGTGGCAGGGCCGGGCTATGGCTACACCTTC.

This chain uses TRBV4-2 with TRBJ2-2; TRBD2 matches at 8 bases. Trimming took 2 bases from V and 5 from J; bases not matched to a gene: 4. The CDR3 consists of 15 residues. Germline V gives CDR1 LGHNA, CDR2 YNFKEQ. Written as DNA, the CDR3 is TGTGCCAGCAGCCAATCCAGCGGGGGAACCGGGGAGCTGTTTTTT. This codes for CASSQSSGGTGELFF.

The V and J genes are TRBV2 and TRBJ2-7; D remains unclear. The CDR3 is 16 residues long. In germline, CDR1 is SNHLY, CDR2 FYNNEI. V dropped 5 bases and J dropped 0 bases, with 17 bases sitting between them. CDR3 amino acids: CASSREVWKHSYEQYV. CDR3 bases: TGTGCCAGCAGTAGGGAAGTTTGGAAACACTCCTACGAGCAGTACGTC.

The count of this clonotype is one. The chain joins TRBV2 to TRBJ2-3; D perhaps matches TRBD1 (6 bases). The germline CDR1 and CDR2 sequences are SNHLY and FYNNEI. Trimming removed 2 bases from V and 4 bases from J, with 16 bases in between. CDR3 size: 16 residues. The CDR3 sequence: CASSEIRGGRADTQYF. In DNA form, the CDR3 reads TGTGCCAGCAGTGAAATCCGTGGGGGCCGGGCAGATACGCAGTATTTT.

The CDR3 nucleotides read TGTGCCAGCAAGGAAAGAGGGCAGCCCCAGCATTTT. This translates into CASKERGQPQHF. The chain couples TRBV28 to TRBJ1-5; no reliable D call. This CDR3 is built from 12 residues. Trimming cost V 7 bases and J 7 bases, with 11 bases left between them. Germline V CDR1 and CDR2: MDHEN, SYDVKM. Full variable domain (outside the CDR3, taken from reference TRBV28 and TRBJ1-5): DVKVTQSSRYLVKRTGEKVFLECVQDMDHENMFWYRQDPGLGLRLIYFSYDVKMKEKGDIPEGYSVSREKKERFSLILESASTNQTSMYLCASKERGQPQHFGDGTRLSIL.

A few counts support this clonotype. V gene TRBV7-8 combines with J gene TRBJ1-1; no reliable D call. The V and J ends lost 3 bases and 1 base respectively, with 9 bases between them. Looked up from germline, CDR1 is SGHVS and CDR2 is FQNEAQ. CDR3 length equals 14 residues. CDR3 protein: CASSFRVGNTEAFF. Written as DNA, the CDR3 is TGTGCCAGCAGCTTCCGGGTAGGGAACACTGAAGCTTTCTTT.

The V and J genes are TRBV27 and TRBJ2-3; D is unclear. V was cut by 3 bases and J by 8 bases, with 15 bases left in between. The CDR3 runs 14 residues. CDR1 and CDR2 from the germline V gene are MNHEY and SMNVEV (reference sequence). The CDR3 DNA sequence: TGTGCCAGCAGTTTTGGCTCACGAGGTTCTACGCAGTATTTT. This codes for CASSFGSRGSTQYF.